The 4 T cell receptor beta chains in this list originate from one sample, sequenced in a study of lymphopenia after photon versus proton radiotherapy. Clones were sequenced by immunoSEQ multiplex PCR, and TCRdb holds only the in-frame ones, with some missing. This table has about 50,000 clones, more than 85% appearing once. The sequencing used peripheral blood, collected from a patient treated with photon-based radiotherapy. These receptors all stem from a woman between 40 and 50 years old with cholangiocarcinoma.

The chain carries TRBV2 and TRBJ2-1, with TRBD1 identical over 7 bases. The CDR3 is 15 residues long. V shed 6 bases and J 9 bases; nucleotides not matched to a gene: 14. Germline lookup yields CDR1 SNHLY and CDR2 FYNNEI. This chain's CDR3 is CASRGDRVGSGEQFF. The DNA for the CDR3 is TGTGCCAGCAGGGGAGACAGGGTGGGGTCAGGTGAGCAGTTCTTC.

The rearrangement uses TRBV30 and TRBJ1-1; no firm D call. Germline CDR1 and CDR2: GTSNPN and SVGIG (reference sequence). The CDR3 length is 14 residues. V was clipped by 1 base and J by 0 bases, with 9 bases between them. The CDR3 sequence is CAWSGGLLNTEAFF. CDR3 bases: TGTGCCTGGAGTGGAGGGTTGCTGAACACTGAAGCTTTCTTT.

Written as DNA, the CDR3 is TGTGCCAGCAGCTTGGAGGCAGGGGCCGCTCAAGCTTTCTTT. It translates to CASSLEAGAAQAFF. This rearrangement joins TRBV5-8 to TRBJ1-1, with D perhaps matching TRBD1 (6 bases). V shed 0 bases and J shed 9 bases, with 15 bases lying between them. The germline V gene encodes CDR1 SGHTS and CDR2 YDEGEE. The CDR3 is made up of 14 amino acids.

The rearrangement uses TRBV19 and TRBJ2-3; 8 bases align to TRBD2. This CDR3 contains 15 residues. J lost 5 bases, V lost 6 bases, and 10 bases had no gene match. The germline V gene encodes CDR1 LNHDA and CDR2 SQIVND (reference sequence). In nucleotides, the CDR3 is TGTGCCAGTAGCCAGCGGGGGATTGAAAGAGATACGCAGTATTTT. It specifies CASSQRGIERDTQYF.